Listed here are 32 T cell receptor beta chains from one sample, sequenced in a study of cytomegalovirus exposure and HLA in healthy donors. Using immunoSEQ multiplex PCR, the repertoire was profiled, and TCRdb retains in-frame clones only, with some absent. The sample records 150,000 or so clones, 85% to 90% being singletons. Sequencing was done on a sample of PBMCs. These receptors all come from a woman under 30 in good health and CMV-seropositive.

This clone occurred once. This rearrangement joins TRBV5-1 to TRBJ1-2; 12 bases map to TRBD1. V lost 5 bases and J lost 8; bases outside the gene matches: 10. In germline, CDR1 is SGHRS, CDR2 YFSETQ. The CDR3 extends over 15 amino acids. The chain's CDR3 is CASSFGGTGGEGYTF. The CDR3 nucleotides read TGCGCCAGCAGTTTTGGTGGGACAGGGGGCGAAGGCTACACCTTC.

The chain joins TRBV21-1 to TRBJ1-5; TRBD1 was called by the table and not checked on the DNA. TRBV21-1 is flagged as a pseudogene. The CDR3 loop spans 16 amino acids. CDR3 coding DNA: TGTGCCAGCAGCAAAGGTAACAGGACCTACGAACAGCCCCAGCATTTT. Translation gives CASSKGNRTYEQPQHF.

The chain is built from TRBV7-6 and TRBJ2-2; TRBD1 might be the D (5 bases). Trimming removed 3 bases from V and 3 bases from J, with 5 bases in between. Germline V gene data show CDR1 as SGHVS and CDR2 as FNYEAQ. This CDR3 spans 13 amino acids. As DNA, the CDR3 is TGTGCCAGCAGCTTCAGGGACACCGGGGAGCTGTTTTTT. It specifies CASSFRDTGELFF.

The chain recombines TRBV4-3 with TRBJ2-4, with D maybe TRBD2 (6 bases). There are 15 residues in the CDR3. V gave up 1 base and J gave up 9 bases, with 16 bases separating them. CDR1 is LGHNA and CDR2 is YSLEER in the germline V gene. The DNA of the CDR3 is TGCGCCAGCAGCCAAGCAACTAGCATCCGGGGCATTCAGTACTTC. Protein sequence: CASSQATSIRGIQYF.

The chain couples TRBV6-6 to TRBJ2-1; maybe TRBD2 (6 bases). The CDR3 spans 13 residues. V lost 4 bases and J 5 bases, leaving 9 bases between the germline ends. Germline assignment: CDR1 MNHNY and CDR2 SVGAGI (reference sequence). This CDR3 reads CASSSEGHNEQFF. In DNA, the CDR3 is TGTGCCAGCAGTTCGGAGGGACACAATGAGCAGTTCTTC.

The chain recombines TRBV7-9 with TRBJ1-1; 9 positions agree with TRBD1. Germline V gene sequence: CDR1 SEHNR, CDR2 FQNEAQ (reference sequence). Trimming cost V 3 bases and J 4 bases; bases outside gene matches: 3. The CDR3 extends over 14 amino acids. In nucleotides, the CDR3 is TGTGCCAGCAGCTTTACAGGGGGCGGCACTGAAGCTTTCTTT. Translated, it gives CASSFTGGGTEAFF. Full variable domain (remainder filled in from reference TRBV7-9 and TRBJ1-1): DTGVSQNPRHKITKRGQNVTFRCDPISEHNRLYWYRQTLGQGPEFLTYFQNEAQLEKSRLLSDRFSAERPKGSFSTLEIQRTEQGDSAMYLCASSFTGGGTEAFFGQGTRLTVV.

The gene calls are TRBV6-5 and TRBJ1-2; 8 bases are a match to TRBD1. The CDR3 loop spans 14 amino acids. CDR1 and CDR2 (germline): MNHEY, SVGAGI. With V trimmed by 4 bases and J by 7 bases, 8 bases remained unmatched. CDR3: CASSLQGGSGGYTF. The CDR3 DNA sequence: TGTGCCAGCAGTTTACAGGGGGGGTCGGGTGGCTACACCTTC.

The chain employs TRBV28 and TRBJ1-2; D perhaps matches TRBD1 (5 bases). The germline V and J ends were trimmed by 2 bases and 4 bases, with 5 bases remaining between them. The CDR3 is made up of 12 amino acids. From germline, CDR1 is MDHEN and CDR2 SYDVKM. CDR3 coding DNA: TGTGCCAGCAGTTTAACAGGCTATGGCTACACCTTC. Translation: CASSLTGYGYTF.

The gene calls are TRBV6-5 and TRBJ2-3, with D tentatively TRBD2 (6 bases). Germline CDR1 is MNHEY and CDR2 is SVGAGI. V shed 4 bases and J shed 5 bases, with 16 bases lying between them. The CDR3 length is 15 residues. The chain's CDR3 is CASSSPGTSGDTQYF. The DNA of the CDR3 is TGTGCCAGCAGTTCCCCCGGGACTTCGGGAGATACGCAGTATTTT.

The CDR3 region is CAWSVRTGSYEQYF. CDR3 in DNA: TGTGCCTGGAGTGTACGTACAGGTTCCTACGAGCAGTACTTC. The chain combines TRBV30 with TRBJ2-7, with TRBD1 as a possible D gene (5 bases). Germline CDR1 and CDR2: GTSNPN and SVGIG (reference sequence). The CDR3 runs to 14 residues. The V gene lost 0 bases and the J gene lost 1 base, with 10 bases spanning the gap.

The CDR3 sequence is CASSFGTSGQETQYF. CDR3 nucleotide sequence: TGCGCCAGCAGCTTCGGGACTAGCGGCCAAGAGACCCAGTACTTC. This chain joins TRBV5-1 and TRBJ2-5, with 11 positions matching TRBD2. The CDR3 loop spans 15 amino acids. Germline CDR1 SGHRS, CDR2 YFSETQ. V lost 2 bases, J lost 1 base, and 1 base stayed unmatched.

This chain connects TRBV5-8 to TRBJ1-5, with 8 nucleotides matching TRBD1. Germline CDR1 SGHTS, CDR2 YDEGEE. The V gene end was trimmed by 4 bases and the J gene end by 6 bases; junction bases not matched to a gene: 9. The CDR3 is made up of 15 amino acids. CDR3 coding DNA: TGTGCCAGCAGCAGCATCGGACAGGGAAGTCAGCCCCAGCATTTT. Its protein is CASSSIGQGSQPQHF.

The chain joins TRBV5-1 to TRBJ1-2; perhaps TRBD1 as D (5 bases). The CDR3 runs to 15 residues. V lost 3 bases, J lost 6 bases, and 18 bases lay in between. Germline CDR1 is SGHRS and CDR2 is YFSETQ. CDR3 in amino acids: CASSSQGGEWDGYTF. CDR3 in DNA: TGCGCCAGCAGCTCGCAGGGAGGGGAGTGGGATGGCTACACCTTC.

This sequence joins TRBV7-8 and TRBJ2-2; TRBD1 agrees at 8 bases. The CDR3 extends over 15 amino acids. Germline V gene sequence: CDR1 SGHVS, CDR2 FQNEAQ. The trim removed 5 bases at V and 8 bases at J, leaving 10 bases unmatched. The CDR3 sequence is CASSARDRSSGELFF. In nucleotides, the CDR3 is TGTGCCAGCAGCGCCCGGGACAGGTCCTCGGGGGAGCTGTTTTTT.

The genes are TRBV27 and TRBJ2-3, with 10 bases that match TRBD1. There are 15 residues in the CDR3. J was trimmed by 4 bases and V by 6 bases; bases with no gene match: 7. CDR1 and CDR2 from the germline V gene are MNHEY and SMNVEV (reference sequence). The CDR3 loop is CASRRQGAIADTQYF. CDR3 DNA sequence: TGTGCCAGCAGGCGACAGGGGGCGATCGCAGATACGCAGTATTTT.

The CDR3 reads CASSRGPAGGNTEAFF. As DNA, the CDR3 is TGCGCCAGCAGCCGGGGACCAGCGGGGGGGAACACTGAAGCTTTCTTT. The chain combines TRBV5-1 with TRBJ1-1; D possibly corresponds to TRBD1 (5 bases). Trimming pared 4 bases from V and 1 base from J, leaving 17 bases between. The CDR3 has 16 amino acids. CDR1 and CDR2 from the germline V gene are SGHRS and YFSETQ. Combining the CDR3 with reference TRBV5-1 and TRBJ1-1 gives the whole variable domain KAGVTQTPRYLIKTRGQQVTLSCSPISGHRSVSWYQQTPGQGLQFLFEYFSETQRNKGNFPGRFSGRQFSNSRSEMNVSTLELGDSALYLCASSRGPAGGNTEAFFGQGTRLTVV.

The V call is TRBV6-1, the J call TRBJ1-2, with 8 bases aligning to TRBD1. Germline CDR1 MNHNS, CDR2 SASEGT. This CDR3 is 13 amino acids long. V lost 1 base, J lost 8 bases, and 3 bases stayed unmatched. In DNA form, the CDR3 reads TGTGCCAGCAGTGAAGGGGGGACAGGCGGCTACACCTTC. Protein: CASSEGGTGGYTF.

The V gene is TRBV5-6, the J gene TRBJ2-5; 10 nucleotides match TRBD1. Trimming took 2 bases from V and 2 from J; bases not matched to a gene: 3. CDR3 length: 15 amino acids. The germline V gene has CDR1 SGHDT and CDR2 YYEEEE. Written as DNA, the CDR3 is TGTGCCAGCAGCTTCCGGACAGGGGGGCAAGAGACCCAGTACTTC. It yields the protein CASSFRTGGQETQYF.

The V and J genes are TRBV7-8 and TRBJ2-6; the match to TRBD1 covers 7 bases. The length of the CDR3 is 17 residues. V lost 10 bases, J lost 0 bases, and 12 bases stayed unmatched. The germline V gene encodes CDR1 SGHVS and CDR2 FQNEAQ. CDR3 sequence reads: CAIFPGQMFSGANVLTF. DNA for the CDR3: TGTGCCATCTTCCCGGGACAGATGTTCTCTGGGGCCAACGTCCTGACTTTC. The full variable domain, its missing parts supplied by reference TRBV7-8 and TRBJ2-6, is GAGVSQSPRYKVAKRGQDVALRCDPISGHVSLFWYQQALGQGPEFLTYFQNEAQLDKSGLPSDRFFAERPEGSVSTLKIQRTQQEDSAVYLCAIFPGQMFSGANVLTFGAGSRLTVL.

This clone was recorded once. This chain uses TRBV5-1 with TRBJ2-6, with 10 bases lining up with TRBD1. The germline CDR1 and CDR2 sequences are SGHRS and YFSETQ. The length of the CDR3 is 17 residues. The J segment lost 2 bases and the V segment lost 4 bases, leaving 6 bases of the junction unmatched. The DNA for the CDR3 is TGCGCCAGCAGCGAGACAGGGGGCCTAACTGGGGCCAACGTCCTGACTTTC. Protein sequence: CASSETGGLTGANVLTF.

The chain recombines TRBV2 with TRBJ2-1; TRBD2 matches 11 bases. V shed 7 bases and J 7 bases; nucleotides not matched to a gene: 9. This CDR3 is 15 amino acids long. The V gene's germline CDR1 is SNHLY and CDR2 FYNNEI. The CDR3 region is CASTLTSGEVNEQFF. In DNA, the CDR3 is TGTGCCAGCACTTTGACTAGCGGGGAGGTGAATGAGCAGTTCTTC.

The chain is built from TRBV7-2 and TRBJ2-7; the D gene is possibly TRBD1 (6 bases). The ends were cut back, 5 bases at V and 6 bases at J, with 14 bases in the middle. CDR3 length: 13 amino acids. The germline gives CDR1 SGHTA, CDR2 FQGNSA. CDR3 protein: CASSTGTPLEQYF. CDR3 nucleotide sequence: TGTGCCAGCAGCACCGGGACACCGCTCGAGCAGTACTTC. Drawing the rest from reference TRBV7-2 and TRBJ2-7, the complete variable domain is GAGVSQSPSNKVTEKGKDVELRCDPISGHTALYWYRQSLGQGLEFLIYFQGNSAPDKSGLPSDRFSAERTGGSVSTLTIQRTQQEDSAVYLCASSTGTPLEQYFGPGTRLTVT.

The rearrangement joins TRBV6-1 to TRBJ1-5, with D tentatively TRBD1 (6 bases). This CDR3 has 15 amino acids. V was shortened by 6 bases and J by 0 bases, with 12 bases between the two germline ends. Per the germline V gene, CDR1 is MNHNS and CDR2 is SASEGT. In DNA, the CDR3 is TGTGCCAGCAGACCCGGACAGAATAGCAATCAGCCCCAGCATTTT. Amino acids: CASRPGQNSNQPQHF.

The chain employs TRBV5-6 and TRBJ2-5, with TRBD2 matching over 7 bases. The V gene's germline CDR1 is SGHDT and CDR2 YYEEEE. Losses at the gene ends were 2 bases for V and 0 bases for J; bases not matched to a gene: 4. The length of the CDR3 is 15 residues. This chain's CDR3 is CASSFRDYNQETQYF. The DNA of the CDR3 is TGTGCCAGCAGCTTCCGGGACTATAACCAAGAGACCCAGTACTTC.

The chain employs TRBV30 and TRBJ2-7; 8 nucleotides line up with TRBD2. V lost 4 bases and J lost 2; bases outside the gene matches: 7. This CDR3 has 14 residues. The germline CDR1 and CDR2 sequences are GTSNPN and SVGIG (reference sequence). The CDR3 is CAWIPGLVTYEQYF. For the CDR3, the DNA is TGTGCCTGGATTCCGGGACTAGTCACCTACGAGCAGTACTTC.

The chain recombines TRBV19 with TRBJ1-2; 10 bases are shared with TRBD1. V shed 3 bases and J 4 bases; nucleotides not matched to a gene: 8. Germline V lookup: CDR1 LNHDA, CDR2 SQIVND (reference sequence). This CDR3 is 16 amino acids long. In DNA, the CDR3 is TGTGCCAGTAGTATGGGGACAGGGGTGAATATCTATGGCTACACCTTC. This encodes CASSMGTGVNIYGYTF.

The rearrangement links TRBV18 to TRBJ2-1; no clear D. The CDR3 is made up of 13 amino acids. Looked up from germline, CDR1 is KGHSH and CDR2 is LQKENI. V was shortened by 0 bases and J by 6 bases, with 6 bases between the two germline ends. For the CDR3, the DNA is TGTGCCAGCTCACCACCGAACGGCAATGAGCAGTTCTTC. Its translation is CASSPPNGNEQFF.

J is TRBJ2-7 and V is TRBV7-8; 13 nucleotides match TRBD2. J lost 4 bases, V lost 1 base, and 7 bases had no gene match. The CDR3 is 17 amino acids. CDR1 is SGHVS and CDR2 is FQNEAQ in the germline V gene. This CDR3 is CASSLVGLAGIGYEQYF. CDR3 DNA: TGTGCCAGCAGCTTAGTGGGACTAGCGGGGATCGGGTACGAGCAGTACTTC.

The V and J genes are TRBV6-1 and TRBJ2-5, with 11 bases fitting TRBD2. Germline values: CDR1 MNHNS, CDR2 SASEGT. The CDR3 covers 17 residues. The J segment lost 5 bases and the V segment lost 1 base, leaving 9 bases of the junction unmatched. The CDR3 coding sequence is TGTGCCAGCAGTGAAGATGGCATAGCGGGGGGGCGCGAGACCCAGTACTTC. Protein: CASSEDGIAGGRETQYF.

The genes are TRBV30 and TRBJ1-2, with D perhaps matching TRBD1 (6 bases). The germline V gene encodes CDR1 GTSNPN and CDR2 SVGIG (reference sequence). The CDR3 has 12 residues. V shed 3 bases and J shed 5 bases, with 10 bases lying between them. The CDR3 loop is CAWRGDNYGYTF. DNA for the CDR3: TGTGCCTGGAGGGGGGACAATTATGGCTACACCTTC.

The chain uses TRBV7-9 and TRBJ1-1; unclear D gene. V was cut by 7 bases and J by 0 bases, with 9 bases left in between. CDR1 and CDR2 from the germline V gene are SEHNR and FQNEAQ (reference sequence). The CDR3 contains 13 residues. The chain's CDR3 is CASIGRLNTEAFF. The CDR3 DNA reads TGTGCCAGCATTGGGCGACTGAACACTGAAGCTTTCTTT.

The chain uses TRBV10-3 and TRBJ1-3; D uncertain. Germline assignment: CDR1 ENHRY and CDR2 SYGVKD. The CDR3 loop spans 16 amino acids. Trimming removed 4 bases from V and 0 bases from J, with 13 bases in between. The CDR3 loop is CAISVGLSSSGNTIYF. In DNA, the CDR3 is TGTGCCATCAGTGTTGGACTTTCAAGCTCTGGAAACACCATATATTTT.